One sample yielded the 8 T cell receptor beta chains listed below, sequenced in a study of cytomegalovirus exposure and HLA in healthy donors. Primers for the PCR totalled 60 Vbeta and 13 Jbeta. Here immunoSEQ multiplex PCR was the method, and the copy in TCRdb shows in-frame clones only, minus some. This table has 60,000 or so clones, approximately 88% appearing once. Input material: PBMCs. The receptors shown here come from a young man in good health and CMV-seropositive.

A few counts support this clone. The V and J genes are TRBV30 and TRBJ2-1; 10 nucleotides match TRBD2. The CDR3 has 14 amino acids. V shed 4 bases and J 5 bases; nucleotides not matched to a gene: 5. From germline, CDR1 is GTSNPN and CDR2 SVGIG (reference sequence). The CDR3 DNA reads as TGTGCCTGGAACCGTCTAGCGGGAGACAATGAGCAGTTCTTC. This translates into CAWNRLAGDNEQFF.

DNA for the CDR3: TGTGCCAGCAGTTTATTGGGGGGGAGCTCCTACAATGAGCAGTTCTTC. Its translation: CASSLLGGSSYNEQFF. This rearrangement joins TRBV28 to TRBJ2-1, with 7 bases fitting TRBD2. V lost 1 base, J lost 0 bases, and 3 bases stayed unmatched. The CDR3 sequence is 16 residues long. Germline CDR1 reads MDHEN; CDR2 reads SYDVKM.

The CDR3 bases are TGTGCCAGCAGACGAGGACAGGGTAGCACAGATACGCAGTATTTT. This sequence encodes CASRRGQGSTDTQYF. V and J are TRBV6-5 and TRBJ2-3, with 8 bases lining up with TRBD1. Germline CDR1 is MNHEY and CDR2 is SVGAGI. The ends lost 6 bases at V and 0 bases at J; junction bases unmatched: 5. This CDR3 region has 15 residues.

In its sample, this clone was seen a few times. As DNA, the CDR3 is TGTGCCAGCAGCCTGGGACTAGTAGCCTACAATGAGCAGTTCTTC. Its translation: CASSLGLVAYNEQFF. The rearrangement links TRBV9 to TRBJ2-1, with TRBD2 matching 8 bases. Germline lookup yields CDR1 SGDLS and CDR2 YYNGEE. V shed 4 bases and J 2 bases; nucleotides not matched to a gene: 5. This CDR3 contains 15 residues.

The chain uses TRBV5-1 and TRBJ1-6; no definite D call. In germline, CDR1 is SGHRS, CDR2 YFSETQ. V shed 1 base and J shed 7 bases, with 9 bases lying between them. The CDR3 contains 14 residues. CDR3 bases: TGCGCCAGCAGCTTGAATCCCGGGAATTCACCCCTCCACTTT. As protein: CASSLNPGNSPLHF. Full variable domain (remainder filled in from reference TRBV5-1 and TRBJ1-6): KAGVTQTPRYLIKTRGQQVTLSCSPISGHRSVSWYQQTPGQGLQFLFEYFSETQRNKGNFPGRFSGRQFSNSRSEMNVSTLELGDSALYLCASSLNPGNSPLHFGNGTRLTVT.

The V and J genes are TRBV5-1 and TRBJ2-7, with D unclear. The CDR3 spans 14 residues. Trimming removed 0 bases from V and 4 bases from J, with 11 bases in between. CDR1 SGHRS and CDR2 YFSETQ come from the germline V gene. The chain's CDR3 is CASSLAWSEYEQYF. The CDR3 region has the DNA TGCGCCAGCAGCTTGGCCTGGTCTGAGTACGAGCAGTACTTC.

The gene calls are TRBV29-1 and TRBJ2-5; D uncertain. Between the trimmed V and J ends, which lost 0 bases and 5 bases, there was a span of 13 bases. Germline V gene lookup returns CDR1 SQVTM and CDR2 ANQGSEA. The CDR3 has 14 residues. For the CDR3, the DNA is TGCAGCGTTGAAGATCTTGGCCCCCAGGAGACCCAGTACTTC. It codes for CSVEDLGPQETQYF.

The chain uses TRBV27 and TRBJ1-2; D gene unclear. Looked up from germline, CDR1 is MNHEY and CDR2 is SMNVEV (reference sequence). V was clipped by 5 bases and J by 2 bases, with 15 bases between them. This CDR3 has 15 amino acids. CDR3 sequence reads: CASSPQRNPNYGYTF. For the CDR3, the DNA is TGTGCCAGCAGTCCACAGCGGAACCCGAACTATGGCTACACCTTC.